Sequencing of this T cell receptor (beta chain) was carried out in a study of OX40 agonist ivuxolimab in advanced cancers. Study context: Ivuxolimab, an agonistic anti-OX40 (CD134) antibody, was given to patients. Findings and caveats of the study: In the expanded peripheral T cells, antigen specificity was never determined. In CD8+ T cells, expanded clones were on average more numerous than in CD4+.

Of note for this clone: What it binds is unknown.

The data were produced by immunoSEQ multiplex PCR, yet TCRdb's version contains in-frame clones alone and is incomplete. This sample has about 72,000 clones, with 88% found just once. Per germline, CDR1 LNHDA and CDR2 SQIVND (reference sequence). V lost 1 base and J 3 bases, leaving 16 bases between the germline ends. The CDR3 covers 16 residues. The sequenced sample was CD4+ or CD8+ T cells sorted from blood, obtained in a trial of the OX40 agonist ivuxolimab. This receptor was identified in an adult with an advanced solid tumor such as melanoma, head and neck, liver or kidney cancer. V gene TRBV19 combines with J gene TRBJ2-7; D remains unclear. In DNA, the CDR3 is TGTGCCAGTAGTATAGGGGCAGATACTTCCATCTACGAGCAGTACTTC. This encodes CASSIGADTSIYEQYF.